This T cell receptor (beta chain) stems from a study of PD-1 blockade in classical Hodgkin lymphoma. Turning to the study itself: Nivolumab dosed at 3 mg/kg went to patients intravenously every 2 weeks.

Every one of the patients relapsed after autologous stem cell transplantation (brentuximab vedotin exposure was variable). Complete response, partial response or progressive disease constituted the best responses recorded. This clone is a singleton in its sample. Its antigen remains unidentified. Study observations and caveats: There was a significant rise in CD4+ TCR diversity by C4D1, with no such rise for CD8+. Repertoires differed for reasons still undefined, possibly disease activity or prior therapy.

TCRdb's table, derived via immunoSEQ multiplex PCR, lists solely in-frame clones and lacks some. The sample yields 120,000 to 150,000 clones, around 84% seen once. Sample: peripheral blood mononuclear cells (PBMCs), taken before the second cycle of nivolumab. The TCR sequence derives from a human donor with classical Hodgkin lymphoma.

The chain's CDR3 is CASRSVGYTEAFF. The CDR3 coding sequence is TGTGCCAGCAGATCCGTAGGGTACACTGAAGCTTTCTTT. The chain has TRBV6-1 and TRBJ1-1; D is unclear. CDR1 MNHNS and CDR2 SASEGT come from the germline V gene. CDR3 size: 13 residues. V was clipped by 6 bases and J by 3 bases, with 11 bases between them.